This T cell receptor (beta chain) derives from a study of regulatory and conventional T cells in breast cancer (dated by TCRdb to 2013 to 2016). V is shortened by 0 bases, J by 4 bases, and the region joining them spans 15 bases. Counted from cysteine to phenylalanine, this CDR3 has 16 amino acids. CDR3 DNA is the only sequence kept; it has 48 bases, read in frame from the first base. The germline V gene provides CDR1 SGHAT and CDR2 FQNNGV. Receptor libraries were prepared by PCR. Instrument on record: Illumina MiSeq. Clones were called with MiXCR by TCRdb after fastp trimmed the public reads at Q25, and only in-frame beta chains were retained. Rows merge per CDR3 protein into single entries with the most common DNA and genes. Here the sample has about 10,000 distinct CDR3 sequences; approximately 35% occur a single time. The leading ten clones occupy around 5.9% of the sample. This clonotype was recorded a few times. Its antigen is not yet known. One base away there is no much larger clone; base qualities are not given.

The chain is made from TRBV11-2 and TRBJ1-1; D gene: possibly TRBD1, on 5 matching bases. This sequence was found in a male donor in good health. The sequencing input was conventional T cells from blood. CDR3 sequence: CASSLDRGVLGTEAFF. The base sequence is TGTGCCAGCAGCTTAGATCGAGGGGTCTTGGGCACTGAAGCTTTCTTT.